This passage covers 30 T cell receptor beta chains from one sample sequenced in a study of blood T cells in healthy people across ages. Together with a sample-barcoded 5' primer, a J-beta primer mix was included in a second PCR lasting roughly 6 to 12 cycles. TCRdb analysed the 5' RACE reads with MiXCR anew, one entry per CDR3 protein. The table has more than 1,400,000 distinct CDR3 sequences, 40% to 50% seen once. The material sequenced was blood. The receptors originated from a young woman in good health.

This clonotype occurred a few times. The V and J genes are TRBV7-8 and TRBJ1-1, with D uncertain. CDR1 is SGHVS, CDR2 FQNEAQ, per germline. The CDR3 length is 14 residues. The V end lost 8 bases, the J end lost 4 bases, and 17 bases lay between the germline ends. The CDR3 nucleotides are TGTGCCAGCTATAATCTAGGGCAGTTCACTGAAGCTTTCTTT. It yields the protein CASYNLGQFTEAFF.

V gene TRBV20-1 combines with J gene TRBJ2-4, with a weak D call TRBD2 (6 bases). Near its end, the DNA agrees better with TRBJ2-5, so the J call may be wrong. CDR3 length: 13 amino acids. Germline assignment: CDR1 DFQATT and CDR2 SNEGSKA (reference sequence). The CDR3 sequence: CSAKLGGQETQYF. The CDR3 bases are TGCAGTGCGAAACTAGGAGGGCAAGAGACCCAGTACTTC.

This clonotype has just a few counts. V usage is TRBV20-1 and J usage is TRBJ2-7; 7 bases fit TRBD1. CDR3 size: 12 residues. Germline assignment: CDR1 DFQATT and CDR2 SNEGSKA (reference sequence). CDR3 sequence reads: CSANRGLYEQYF. DNA of the CDR3: TGCAGCGCCAACAGGGGCCTCTACGAGCAGTACTTC.

The rearrangement joins TRBV4-2 to TRBJ2-3, with unresolved D. CDR3 size: 14 residues. Looked up from germline, CDR1 is LGHNA and CDR2 is YNFKEQ. Trimming removed 9 bases from V and 2 bases from J, with 15 bases in between. In DNA, the CDR3 is TGTGCCAGTGCACGGGCCGGATCCACAGATACGCAGTATTTT. Encoded protein: CASARAGSTDTQYF.

The table lists this clonotype with a few counts. The V gene is TRBV21-1, the J gene TRBJ1-4. TRBV21-1 represents a pseudogene. The CDR3 totals 16 residues. The CDR3 DNA is TGTGCCAGCAGCAAAAAAGGTCAGGATCTTAATGAAAAACTGTTTTTT. As protein: CASSKKGQDLNEKLFF.

The sample holds a few counts of this clonotype. The chain uses TRBV4-1 and TRBJ2-5; 8 bases match TRBD2. Per the germline V gene, CDR1 is MGHRA and CDR2 is YSYEKL. The CDR3 runs to 16 residues. J lost 2 bases, V lost 0 bases, and 5 bases had no gene match. Here the CDR3 DNA reads TGCGCCAGCAGCCAAGAAGCGGGGACTAGGCAAGAGACCCAGTACTTC. Protein sequence: CASSQEAGTRQETQYF.

V usage is TRBV6-1 and J usage is TRBJ1-2, with 12 positions matching TRBD1. This CDR3 is built from 15 residues. Germline CDR1 and CDR2: MNHNS and SASEGT. Losses at the gene ends were 10 bases for V and 8 bases for J; bases not matched to a gene: 14. The CDR3 loop is CATTGLGQGALGYTF. CDR3 nucleotide sequence: TGTGCCACCACAGGATTGGGACAGGGGGCACTAGGCTACACCTTC.

The chain uses TRBV7-9 and TRBJ1-5; D not certain. The CDR3 runs to 14 residues. Trimming took 5 bases from V and 3 from J, leaving 11 bases between them. Germline V lookup: CDR1 SEHNR, CDR2 FQNEAQ (reference sequence). This chain's CDR3 is CASSTDGPNQPQHF. The DNA of the CDR3 is TGTGCCAGCAGCACGGACGGCCCCAATCAGCCCCAGCATTTT. Combining the CDR3 with reference TRBV7-9 and TRBJ1-5 gives the whole variable domain DTGVSQNPRHKITKRGQNVTFRCDPISEHNRLYWYRQTLGQGPEFLTYFQNEAQLEKSRLLSDRFSAERPKGSFSTLEIQRTEQGDSAMYLCASSTDGPNQPQHFGDGTRLSIL.

This clonotype has a handful of counts. V usage is TRBV10-3 and J usage is TRBJ2-7; the D is unclear. Trimming stripped 4 bases from V and 7 bases from J, with 17 bases between. Germline V gives CDR1 ENHRY, CDR2 SYGVKD. This CDR3 has 14 amino acids. Written as DNA, the CDR3 is TGTGCCATCAGTGTGGGCAGCCCGGAAGGGGAGCAGTACTTC. Its protein product is CAISVGSPEGEQYF.

This clonotype was counted only a few times. This chain connects TRBV20-1 to TRBJ2-1; D is unclear. CDR1 is DFQATT and CDR2 is SNEGSKA in the germline V gene (reference sequence). The CDR3 runs to 13 residues. With 4 bases removed from V and 6 bases from J, the gap between germline ends came to 13 bases. CDR3 in amino acids: CSAIRPGSNEQFF. CDR3 DNA: TGCAGTGCTATTAGGCCGGGTTCCAATGAGCAGTTCTTC.

This rearrangement joins TRBV4-2 to TRBJ1-5; 7 bases agree with TRBD1. CDR1 and CDR2 (germline): LGHNA, YNFKEQ. With V trimmed by 0 bases and J by 5 bases, 13 bases remained unmatched. There are 18 residues in the CDR3. The CDR3 sequence is CASSQDWAPGQMDQPQHF. The CDR3 nucleotides read TGTGCCAGCAGCCAAGATTGGGCCCCGGGACAGATGGATCAGCCCCAGCATTTT.

J is TRBJ2-3 and V is TRBV7-2; TRBD1 is a possible D gene (5 bases). Germline CDR1 reads SGHTA; CDR2 reads FQGNSA. V was clipped by 3 bases and J by 0 bases, with 7 bases between them. The CDR3 extends over 14 amino acids. CDR3 DNA sequence: TGTGCCAGCAGCTTCGGACATAGCACAGATACGCAGTATTTT. It codes for CASSFGHSTDTQYF. Based on the CDR3 plus reference TRBV7-2 and TRBJ2-3, the full variable domain is GAGVSQSPSNKVTEKGKDVELRCDPISGHTALYWYRQSLGQGLEFLIYFQGNSAPDKSGLPSDRFSAERTGGSVSTLTIQRTQQEDSAVYLCASSFGHSTDTQYFGPGTRLTVL.

The chain recombines TRBV11-3 with TRBJ1-1, with 7 bases identical to TRBD1. From germline, CDR1 is SGHNT and CDR2 YENEEA. The V segment lost 5 bases and the J segment 5 bases; nucleotides outside the gene matches: 8. This CDR3 comprises 14 residues. CDR3 loop: CASSQNQGGTEAFF. In nucleotides, the CDR3 is TGTGCCAGCAGCCAGAATCAGGGGGGGACTGAAGCTTTCTTT.

V and J are TRBV29-1 and TRBJ2-1, with D tentatively TRBD2 (7 bases). V lost 7 bases to trimming and J lost 2 bases, with 18 bases between them. This CDR3 has 15 amino acids. Germline V gives CDR1 SQVTM, CDR2 ANQGSEA. DNA for the CDR3: TGCAGCGCCGAGGGGGGGGGAATCCCCTACAATGAGCAGTTCTTC. It yields the protein CSAEGGGIPYNEQFF.

The chain recombines TRBV7-9 with TRBJ1-1, with D hard to call. V was trimmed by 4 bases and J by 4 bases, leaving 7 bases between them. CDR1 is SEHNR and CDR2 is FQNEAQ in the germline V gene (reference sequence). The CDR3 totals 12 residues. The CDR3 sequence: CASSSQVTEAFF. CDR3 DNA: TGTGCCAGCAGCTCCCAAGTCACTGAAGCTTTCTTT.

This clonotype turned up a few times. The V gene is TRBV6-5, the J gene TRBJ2-5; the match to TRBD1 covers 7 bases. Germline CDR1 MNHEY, CDR2 SVGAGI. There are 15 residues in the CDR3. V lost 2 bases and J lost 3; bases outside the gene matches: 6. CDR3: CASSYAAGTEETQYF. The CDR3, as DNA: TGTGCCAGCAGTTACGCCGCTGGGACAGAAGAGACCCAGTACTTC.

Regarding this clonotype: Mismatch with germline at one junction end may stem from a read error. The rearrangement links TRBV27 to TRBJ1-6; TRBD1 matches 7 bases. Germline V gene lookup returns CDR1 MNHEY and CDR2 SMNVEV (reference sequence). The CDR3 is 15 residues long. The CDR3 here is CASSSISTGYSPLHF. The CDR3 nucleotides read TGTGCCAGCAGTTCTATATCGACAGGGTATTCCCCCCTCCACTTT.

In its sample, this clonotype was seen many times. The J gene is TRBJ2-1, the V gene TRBV6-1, with TRBD1 as a possible D gene (5 bases). V was shortened by 1 base and J by 0 bases, with 7 bases between the two germline ends. The CDR3 is 15 residues long. CDR1 and CDR2 (germline): MNHNS, SASEGT. The CDR3 sequence: CASSEDRSSYNEQFF. Written as DNA, the CDR3 is TGTGCCAGCAGTGAAGACAGGAGCTCCTACAATGAGCAGTTCTTC.

The CDR3 DNA is TGTGCCAGCACGCGCCCCCAAGAGACCCAGTACTTC. Its translation is CASTRPQETQYF. The chain couples TRBV6-2 or TRBV6-3 to TRBJ2-5; D call uncertain. The ends were cut back, 7 bases at V and 1 base at J, with 7 bases in the middle. The CDR3 spans 12 residues. Per germline, CDR1 MNHEY and CDR2 SVGEGT.

In the case of this clonotype: This clone may be a read error of a much larger clone one base away. The chain joins TRBV29-1 to TRBJ2-1; D might be TRBD1 or TRBD2, each matching 6 bases. Trimming took off 4 bases at V and 13 bases at J, with 17 bases between the two ends. The CDR3 length is 12 residues. Germline CDR1 SQVTM, CDR2 ANQGSEA. CDR3 protein: CSVVGGLETQFF. As DNA, the CDR3 is TGCAGCGTTGTAGGGGGGTTGGAGACCCAGTTCTTC.

The genes are TRBV6-5 and TRBJ1-2, with TRBD1 as a possible D gene (6 bases). CDR1 MNHEY and CDR2 SVGAGI come from the germline V gene. With 6 bases removed from V and 2 bases from J, the gap between germline ends came to 16 bases. The CDR3 loop spans 15 amino acids. The CDR3 reads CASSLGWGGNYGYTF. CDR3 bases: TGTGCCAGCAGCCTCGGTTGGGGGGGCAACTATGGCTACACCTTC.

V usage is TRBV6-4 and J usage is TRBJ2-3; 11 bases fit TRBD2. The CDR3 loop spans 17 amino acids. Unmatched junction bases numbered 5, after V lost 0 bases and J lost 3 bases. Germline V gene sequence: CDR1 MRHNA, CDR2 SNTAGT. CDR3 bases: TGTGCCAGCAGTGACTCGGGGACTAGCGGACCTACAGATACGCAGTATTTT. Amino acid sequence: CASSDSGTSGPTDTQYF.

The chain links TRBV6-5 to TRBJ1-1, with TRBD1 identical over 7 bases. This CDR3 contains 16 residues. The J segment lost 4 bases and the V segment lost 2 bases, leaving 10 bases of the junction unmatched. Germline values: CDR1 MNHEY, CDR2 SVGAGI. For the CDR3, the DNA is TGTGCCAGCAGTTACGCAACAGGGGCCCTGGCCACTGAAGCTTTCTTT. Translated: CASSYATGALATEAFF.

This clonotype has just a few counts. The chain joins TRBV5-1 to TRBJ2-1; 12 nucleotides match TRBD1. V lost 4 bases and J lost 8; bases outside the gene matches: 7. There are 15 residues in the CDR3. Germline CDR1 SGHRS, CDR2 YFSETQ. The CDR3: CASSSRDRGPYEQFF. CDR3 coding DNA: TGCGCCAGCAGCAGCCGGGACAGGGGGCCCTATGAGCAGTTCTTC.

In this sample, this clonotype turned up a few times. The rearrangement joins TRBV6-6 to TRBJ1-2; a possible D gene is TRBD1 (5 bases). This CDR3 spans 12 amino acids. V was cut by 8 bases and J by 7 bases, with 14 bases left in between. The germline V gene encodes CDR1 MNHNY and CDR2 SVGAGI (reference sequence). The CDR3 loop reads CASFSQGFGYTF. In DNA, the CDR3 is TGTGCCAGCTTCTCGCAGGGATTTGGCTACACCTTC.

Only a few counts were recorded for this clonotype. The chain uses TRBV18 and TRBJ1-1, with 7 bases aligning to TRBD1. Trimming cost V 3 bases and J 2 bases; bases outside gene matches: 6. Germline loops: CDR1 KGHSH, CDR2 LQKENI. This CDR3 spans 15 amino acids. DNA for the CDR3: TGTGCCAGCTCACCCCCCGGGACAGCAAACACTGAAGCTTTCTTT. It translates to CASSPPGTANTEAFF.

This chain connects TRBV20-1 to TRBJ1-2; D not certain. CDR1 is DFQATT, CDR2 SNEGSKA, per germline (reference sequence). The CDR3 runs 12 residues. Trimming cost V 2 bases and J 7 bases, with 11 bases left between them. The CDR3 region is CSARLQSAGYTF. The CDR3 nucleotides are TGCAGTGCTAGATTGCAGTCTGCTGGCTACACCTTC.

The chain combines TRBV6-1 with TRBJ2-3; 8 nucleotides match TRBD1. Trimming cost V 6 bases and J 6 bases; bases outside gene matches: 5. This CDR3 has 13 amino acids. CDR1 is MNHNS and CDR2 is SASEGT in the germline V gene. CDR3 bases: TGTGCCAGCAGGCCCAGGGGGCCGGATACGCAGTATTTT. It codes for CASRPRGPDTQYF.

This rearrangement joins TRBV5-6 to TRBJ2-3, with 9 nucleotides matching TRBD2. The length of the CDR3 is 16 residues. Germline V gene data show CDR1 as SGHDT and CDR2 as YYEEEE. V was pared by 3 bases and J by 5 bases, with 10 bases of the junction left unmatched. The CDR3 loop reads CASSSLAGRDKDTQYF. The CDR3, as DNA: TGTGCCAGCAGCTCCCTAGCGGGGCGGGACAAAGATACGCAGTATTTT.

This clonotype occurred a few times. This sequence joins TRBV18 and TRBJ1-2; D not resolved. Germline CDR1 KGHSH, CDR2 LQKENI. V was cut by 1 base and J by 6 bases, with 9 bases left in between. The CDR3 has 13 amino acids. This CDR3 is CASSPRKGDGYTF. CDR3 coding DNA: TGTGCCAGCTCACCACGGAAAGGTGATGGCTACACCTTC. The full variable domain, rest sourced from reference TRBV18 and TRBJ1-2, is NAGVMQNPRHLVRRRGQEARLRCSPMKGHSHVYWYRQLPEEGLKFMVYLQKENIIDESGMPKERFSAEFPKEGPSILRIQQVVRGDSAAYFCASSPRKGDGYTFGSGTRLTVV.